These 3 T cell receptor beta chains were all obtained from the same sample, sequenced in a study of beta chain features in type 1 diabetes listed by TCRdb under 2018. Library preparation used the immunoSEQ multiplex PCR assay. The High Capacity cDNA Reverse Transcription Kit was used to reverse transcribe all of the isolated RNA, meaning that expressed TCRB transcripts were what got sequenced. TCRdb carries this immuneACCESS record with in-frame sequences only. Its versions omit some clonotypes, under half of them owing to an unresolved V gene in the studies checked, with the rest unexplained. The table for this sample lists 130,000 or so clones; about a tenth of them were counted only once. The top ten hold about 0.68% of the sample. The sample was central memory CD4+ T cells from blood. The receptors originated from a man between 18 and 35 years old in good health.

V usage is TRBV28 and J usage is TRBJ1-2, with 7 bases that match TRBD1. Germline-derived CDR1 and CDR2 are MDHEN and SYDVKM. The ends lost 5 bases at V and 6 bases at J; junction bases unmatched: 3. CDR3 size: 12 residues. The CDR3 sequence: CASSTQGDGYTF. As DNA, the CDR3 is TGTGCCAGCAGTACTCAGGGGGATGGCTACACCTTC.

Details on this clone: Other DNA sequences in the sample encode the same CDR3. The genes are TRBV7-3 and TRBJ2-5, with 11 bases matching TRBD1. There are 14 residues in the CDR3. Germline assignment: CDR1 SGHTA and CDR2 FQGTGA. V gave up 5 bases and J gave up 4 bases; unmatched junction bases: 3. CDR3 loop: CASSPGTGGETQYF. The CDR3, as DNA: TGTGCCAGCAGCCCCGGGACAGGGGGAGAGACCCAGTACTTC. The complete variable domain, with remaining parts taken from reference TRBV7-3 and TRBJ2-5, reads GAGVSQTPSNKVTEKGKYVELRCDPISGHTALYWYRQSLGQGPEFLIYFQGTGAADDSGLPNDRFFAVRPEGSVSTLKIQRTERGDSAVYLCASSPGTGGETQYFGPGTRLLVL.

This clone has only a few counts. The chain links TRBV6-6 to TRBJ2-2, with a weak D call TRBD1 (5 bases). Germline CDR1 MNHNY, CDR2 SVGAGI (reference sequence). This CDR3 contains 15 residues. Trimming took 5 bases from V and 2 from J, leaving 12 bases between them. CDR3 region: CASSDPGFNTGELFF. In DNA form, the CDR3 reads TGTGCCAGCAGTGACCCAGGGTTCAACACCGGGGAGCTGTTTTTT.